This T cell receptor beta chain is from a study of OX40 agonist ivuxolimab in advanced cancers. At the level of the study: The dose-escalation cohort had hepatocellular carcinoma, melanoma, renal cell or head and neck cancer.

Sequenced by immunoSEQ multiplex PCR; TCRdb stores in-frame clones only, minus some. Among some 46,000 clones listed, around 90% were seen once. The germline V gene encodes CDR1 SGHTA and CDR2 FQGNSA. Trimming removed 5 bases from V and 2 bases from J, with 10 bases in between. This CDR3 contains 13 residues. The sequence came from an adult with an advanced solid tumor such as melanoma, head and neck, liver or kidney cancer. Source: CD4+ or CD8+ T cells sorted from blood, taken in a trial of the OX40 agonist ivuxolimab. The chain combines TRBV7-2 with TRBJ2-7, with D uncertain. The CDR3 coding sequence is TGTGCCAGCAGCCCCAGCAGCACCTACGAGCAGTACTTC. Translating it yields CASSPSSTYEQYF.